Detailed here is one T cell receptor (beta chain). No antigen is known for it. The time point denotes: newly diagnosed GD, antithyroid drugs for less than 3 months. Construction of the TCR library relied on RNA isolated from PBMCs. V lost 2 bases and J lost 2; bases outside the gene matches: 8. The CDR3 consists of 16 residues. Germline V gene data show CDR1 as MNHGY and CDR2 as SVAAGI. In building TCR beta libraries, iRepertoire HTBI primers were used together with Arm-PCR of CDR3 regions. TCRdb reprocessed the multiplex PCR reads via MiXCR and lists one record per CDR3 protein. The table has approximately 400,000 distinct CDR3 sequences, under 15% seen once. The data originate from a study of regulatory T cells in long-lasting Graves disease. Points from the study as a whole: Sample size, which was small, may have reduced accuracy.

The same data also went into a second study, on T cells in Graves' hyperthyroidism and ophthalmopathy. That work contributes: Progression to ophthalmopathy was predicted a median of 6.5 months early.

The source is a woman under 40 with Graves disease. The chain uses TRBV6-9 and TRBJ1-2, with 7 bases aligning to TRBD1. Sequencing used peripheral blood mononuclear cells (PBMCs), obtained at new diagnosis, from a patient treated with antithyroid drugs. The CDR3 DNA follows: TGTGCCAGCAGTTATGAAAGCAGGGGGACCAACTATGGCTACACCTTC. This gives the protein CASSYESRGTNYGYTF.